This T cell receptor beta chain was documented in a study of Ad26.COV2.S vaccination and SARS-CoV-2 variants. Study background: Ad26.COV2.S, an intramuscular injection, was given once or twice 56 days apart. Notes on the study in general: Spike-specific TCR breadth in vaccine recipients exceeded that seen in placebo recipients. Considerable breadth of spike-specific CD8+ and CD4+ T cell responses has reportedly been documented following vaccination.

Treatment in this sample: roughly 19 received Ad26.COV2.S at low or high dose, single or two shots; roughly five received placebo; per-sample allocation not given. Samples came from day 63 after the first vaccine or placebo injection. Its platform was an Ad26 vector, and its expressed antigen was Wuhan-strain SARS-CoV-2 spike. About this clone itself: What it binds is unknown.

The repertoire was sequenced with immunoSEQ multiplex PCR; TCRdb's copy has only in-frame clones and lacks some. This table has some 480,000 clones, around nine tenths appearing once. Sample: peripheral blood, taken in a trial of Ad26.COV2.S vaccine versus placebo. The sequence was obtained from a person aged 18-60 years who received the Ad26.COV2.S COVID-19 vaccine or a placebo.

The CDR3 spells CASSRVGGTEAFF. The CDR3 coding sequence is TGTGCCAGTAGTCGGGTGGGGGGAACTGAAGCTTTCTTT. The V call is TRBV19, the J call TRBJ1-1; maybe TRBD1 (5 bases). V lost 5 bases and J 5 bases, leaving 12 bases between the germline ends. The CDR3 loop spans 13 amino acids. In germline, CDR1 is LNHDA, CDR2 SQIVND (reference sequence).